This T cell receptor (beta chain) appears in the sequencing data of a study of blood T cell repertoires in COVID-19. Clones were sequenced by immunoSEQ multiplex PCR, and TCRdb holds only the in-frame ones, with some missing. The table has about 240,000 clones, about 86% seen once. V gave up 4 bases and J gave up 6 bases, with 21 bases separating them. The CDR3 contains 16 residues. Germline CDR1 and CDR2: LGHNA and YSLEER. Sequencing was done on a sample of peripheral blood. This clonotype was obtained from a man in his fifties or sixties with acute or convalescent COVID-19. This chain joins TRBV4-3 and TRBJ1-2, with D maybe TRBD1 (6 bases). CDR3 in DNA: TGCGCCAGCAGCCGACATTTGACAGGACGGGATAATGGCTACACCTTC. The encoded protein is CASSRHLTGRDNGYTF.